Following are 32 T cell receptor beta chains from one sample sequenced in a study of naive and memory T cell subsets. Treatment denoted: skin biopsy from PPD injection site in Mantoux-positive individual. The library had UMIs added by 3' ligation of an oligonucleotide to TCR cDNA. Amplification of ligated cDNA took four PCR rounds with SP2 and nested alpha and beta constant primers. TCRdb re-called the UMI-ligation and nested PCR reads through MiXCR, storing one row per CDR3 protein. The sample carries 30,000 to 35,000 distinct CDR3 sequences, about 6.7% recorded once. Material: skin, obtained from a tuberculin skin test site. The receptors stem from an adult in good health.

This clonotype was seen at least ten times. CDR3 coding DNA: TGTGCCAGCACCCCGGGGGGTCCGGGCACTGAAGCTTTCTTT. Translating gives CASTPGGPGTEAFF. This chain uses TRBV12-3 or TRBV12-4 with TRBJ1-1, with D tentatively TRBD1 (5 bases). CDR3 length: 14 amino acids. V lost 7 bases and J lost 4, with 16 bases in between.

This clonotype was seen at least ten times. The chain carries TRBV5-1 and TRBJ2-7; no definite D call. The germline gives CDR1 SGHRS, CDR2 YFSETQ. Trimming stripped 0 bases from V and 3 bases from J, with 7 bases between. The CDR3 totals 13 residues. The CDR3 protein is CASSLGVNYEQYF. The CDR3 nucleotides are TGCGCCAGCAGCTTGGGGGTGAACTACGAGCAGTACTTC.

This clonotype was counted at least ten times. V and J are TRBV7-3 and TRBJ1-1; 11 nucleotides line up with TRBD1. Trimming took 4 bases from V and 2 from J; bases not matched to a gene: 3. In germline, CDR1 is SGHTA, CDR2 FQGTGA. The CDR3 length is 15 residues. In nucleotides, the CDR3 is TGTGCCAGCAGCTCCGGACAGGGGGCAAACACTGAAGCTTTCTTT. The encoded protein is CASSSGQGANTEAFF.

This clonotype was counted between two and nine times. A clone one base away is much larger, so this may be a read error. The J gene is TRBJ1-5, the V gene TRBV6-1, with TRBD1 identical over 7 bases. CDR1 is MNHNS, CDR2 SASEGT, per germline. The CDR3 spans 14 residues. The CDR3 region has the DNA TGTGCCAGCAGGGAGGGACAGAGAAATCAGCCCCAGCGTTTT. Amino acids: CASREGQRNQPQRF.

This clonotype was found many times. The CDR3 here is CASSAQMGLLQETQYF. The CDR3 region has the DNA TGTGCCAGTAGTGCCCAAATGGGCCTACTCCAAGAGACCCAGTACTTC. The gene calls are TRBV19 and TRBJ2-5, with D unclear. Germline CDR1 is LNHDA and CDR2 is SQIVND (reference sequence). The CDR3 consists of 16 residues. Deletions cut 5 bases from V and 1 base from J, with 17 bases between.

By sample share, this clonotype is medium-sized. The chain employs TRBV6-5 and TRBJ2-5; weak D call: TRBD2 (6 bases). The CDR3 contains 14 residues. The V gene lost 5 bases and the J gene lost 1 base, with 11 bases spanning the gap. Germline V gene data show CDR1 as MNHEY and CDR2 as SVGAGI. The CDR3 is CASSAGPTQETQYF. The DNA for the CDR3 is TGTGCCAGCAGTGCGGGACCAACCCAAGAGACCCAGTACTTC.

This clonotype was seen at least ten times. The chain is built from TRBV6-1 and TRBJ2-3, with 7 positions matching TRBD2. CDR3 length equals 14 residues. The J segment lost 1 base and the V segment lost 8 bases, leaving 6 bases of the junction unmatched. CDR1 is MNHNS and CDR2 is SASEGT in the germline V gene. The chain's CDR3 is CASLERGRTDTQYF. CDR3 DNA: TGTGCCAGCCTTGAGCGGGGCCGCACAGATACGCAGTATTTT.

This clonotype was observed many times. The chain combines TRBV6-1 with TRBJ1-1, with D unclear. Germline V gene lookup returns CDR1 MNHNS and CDR2 SASEGT. The V end lost 6 bases, the J end lost 8 bases, and 16 bases lay between the germline ends. The CDR3 contains 13 residues. In DNA form, the CDR3 reads TGTGCCAGCAGAGAGGACCCCACCGAGGAAGCTTTCTTT. This codes for CASREDPTEEAFF.

Ten or more counts support this clonotype. The chain couples TRBV21-1 to TRBJ2-7; the table gives TRBD1 as D, unverified against the DNA. TRBV21-1 is an annotated pseudogene. This CDR3 has 16 amino acids. The chain's CDR3 is CASSTTRGQGDDEQYF. The CDR3 coding sequence is TGTGCCAGCAGCACTACACGTGGGCAGGGGGACGACGAGCAGTACTTC.

The table lists this clonotype with many counts. This chain links TRBV3-1 with TRBJ1-6; D remains unclear. The germline gives CDR1 LGHDT, CDR2 YNNKEL (reference sequence). The CDR3 runs 12 residues. Trimming left V 1 base short and J 14 bases short, with 9 bases between. The CDR3 coding sequence is TGTGCCAGCAGCCAAGCGACAAATGCCCTCCACTTT. Its translation is CASSQATNALHF.

This clonotype was counted at least ten times. The chain uses TRBV5-5 and TRBJ2-1; weak D call: TRBD2 (6 bases). CDR3 size: 14 residues. Trimming shortened V by 1 base and J by 9 bases, and 14 bases separated the two germline ends. Germline V CDR1 and CDR2: SGHKS, YYEKEE (reference sequence). The CDR3 region is CASSLRGSGSEQFF. In DNA, the CDR3 is TGTGCCAGCAGCTTGCGGGGGTCGGGTAGTGAGCAGTTCTTC.

In its sample, this clonotype was seen many times. The CDR3 loop reads CASSRQRPTSGSFYEQYF. CDR3 sequence (DNA): TGTGCCAGCAGCCGACAAAGGCCCACTAGCGGATCTTTCTACGAGCAGTACTTC. The rearrangement links TRBV14 to TRBJ2-7; 8 bases agree with TRBD2. Looked up from germline, CDR1 is SGHDN and CDR2 is FVKESK. The CDR3 spans 18 residues. V shed 4 bases, J shed 3 bases, and the junction held 17 bases outside the gene matches.

This clonotype was picked up many times. The genes are TRBV18 and TRBJ2-4; 8 nucleotides match TRBD1. Germline V gene data show CDR1 as KGHSH and CDR2 as LQKENI. The CDR3 consists of 17 residues. After removal of 5 bases from V and 5 bases from J, the junction contained 14 bases not matched to a gene. CDR3 in DNA: TGTGCCAGCTCAACAACCCAGGCAGGGGGCTATGAAAACATTCAGTACTTC. It translates to CASSTTQAGGYENIQYF.

This clonotype appeared a few times. This chain connects TRBV19 to TRBJ2-1; 14 bases line up with TRBD2. The germline CDR1 and CDR2 sequences are LNHDA and SQIVND (reference sequence). This CDR3 is built from 16 residues. The trim removed 6 bases at V and 6 bases at J, leaving 7 bases unmatched. In DNA, the CDR3 is TGTGCCAGTAGCGATGTGACTAGCGGGGGGGTCAATGAGCAGTTCTTC. As protein: CASSDVTSGGVNEQFF.

The rearrangement joins TRBV6-6 to TRBJ1-2; D is possibly TRBD1 (5 bases). The CDR3 runs to 15 residues. Germline loops: CDR1 MNHNY, CDR2 SVGAGI (reference sequence). Trimming took off 2 bases at V and 0 bases at J, with 10 bases between the two ends. The DNA of the CDR3 is TGTGCCAGCAGTTACGGAGGGGCTACTAACTATGGCTACACCTTC. Amino acids: CASSYGGATNYGYTF.

The chain recombines TRBV11-2 with TRBJ1-6, with D unresolved. The germline gives CDR1 SGHAT, CDR2 FQNNGV. V was trimmed by 1 base and J by 7 bases, leaving 14 bases between them. CDR3 length: 16 amino acids. CDR3 sequence: CASSLVGSAVNSPLHF. The CDR3 DNA reads as TGTGCCAGCAGCTTAGTAGGTTCAGCGGTCAATTCACCCCTCCACTTT.

The V gene is TRBV4-1, the J gene TRBJ2-4, with D perhaps TRBD1 (5 bases). This CDR3 spans 16 amino acids. Per germline, CDR1 MGHRA and CDR2 YSYEKL. V lost 1 base to trimming and J lost 0 bases, with 10 bases between them. CDR3: CASSQGQLLAKNIQYF. In DNA form, the CDR3 reads TGCGCCAGCAGCCAAGGACAGCTTCTAGCCAAAAACATTCAGTACTTC.

This clonotype came up many times. The J gene is TRBJ1-2, the V gene TRBV13; no clear D. This CDR3 contains 14 residues. Germline V gene data show CDR1 as PRHDT and CDR2 as FYEKMQ (reference sequence). V shed 4 bases and J shed 4 bases, with 13 bases lying between them. CDR3 bases: TGTGCCAGCAGCTCAGGCTCGTGGTCCTATGGCTACACCTTC. Encoded protein: CASSSGSWSYGYTF. The full variable domain, completed using reference TRBV13 and TRBJ1-2, is AAGVIQSPRHLIKEKRETATLKCYPIPRHDTVYWYQQGPGQDPQFLISFYEKMQSDKGSIPDRFSAQQFSDYHSELNMSSLELGDSALYFCASSSGSWSYGYTFGSGTRLTVV.

This clonotype appeared many times. The chain has TRBV5-5 and TRBJ1-6; a possible D gene is TRBD1 (5 bases). Germline V gene data show CDR1 as SGHKS and CDR2 as YYEKEE (reference sequence). This CDR3 region has 14 residues. The V end was cut by 4 bases, the J end by 7 bases, with 12 bases between. CDR3 region: CASSVGTSNSPLHF. The DNA of the CDR3 is TGTGCCAGCAGCGTCGGGACTAGCAATTCACCCCTCCACTTT.

This clonotype occurred a few times. CDR3 coding DNA: TGCGCCAGCAGCTTACAACGGGTGGCGGGGTCCATGAACACTGAAGCTTTCTTT. It translates to CASSLQRVAGSMNTEAFF. The chain uses TRBV5-1 and TRBJ1-1; D gene uncertain. The CDR3 is 18 residues long. Germline-derived CDR1 and CDR2 are SGHRS and YFSETQ. V was cut by 2 bases and J by 0 bases, with 20 bases left in between.

This clonotype was counted between two and nine times. V usage is TRBV12-3 or TRBV12-4 and J usage is TRBJ1-6, with no clear D. This CDR3 comprises 17 residues. The V end lost 0 bases, the J end lost 7 bases, and 16 bases lay between the germline ends. CDR3 sequence: CASSLALAVGLNSPLHF. The CDR3 bases are TGTGCCAGCAGTTTAGCGCTGGCAGTGGGTCTCAATTCACCCCTCCACTTT.

This clonotype was detected ten times or more. J is TRBJ2-3 and V is TRBV5-1, with a weak D call TRBD2 (5 bases). From germline, CDR1 is SGHRS and CDR2 YFSETQ. CDR3 size: 12 residues. The ends were cut back, 4 bases at V and 4 bases at J, with 7 bases in the middle. CDR3 bases: TGCGCCAGCAGCGACTACTCAGATACGCAGTATTTT. Translated, it gives CASSDYSDTQYF.

This clonotype showed up many times. This sequence joins TRBV6-5 and TRBJ2-7; D possibly matches TRBD1 or TRBD2 (5 bases each). Trimming left V 7 bases short and J 3 bases short, with 16 bases between. Per germline, CDR1 MNHEY and CDR2 SVGAGI. This CDR3 spans 14 amino acids. The CDR3 loop is CASNQGDGNYEQYF. The CDR3 DNA follows: TGTGCCAGCAATCAGGGAGACGGAAACTACGAGCAGTACTTC.

This clonotype has ten or more counts. The V gene is TRBV2, the J gene TRBJ1-2, with 7 bases matching TRBD1. This CDR3 spans 13 amino acids. Per germline, CDR1 SNHLY and CDR2 FYNNEI. J was trimmed by 4 bases and V by 6 bases; bases with no gene match: 5. The CDR3 DNA is TGTGCCAGCAGCCCCGGACAGGCCTATGGCTACACCTTC. It is translated as CASSPGQAYGYTF.

This clonotype qualifies as medium-sized. The chain's CDR3 is CSARAVGRSYNEQFF. The CDR3, as DNA: TGCAGTGCTAGGGCCGTCGGGAGGAGTTACAATGAGCAGTTCTTC. This rearrangement joins TRBV20-1 to TRBJ2-1; 7 nucleotides agree with TRBD2. Germline CDR1 reads DFQATT; CDR2 reads SNEGSKA (reference sequence). The CDR3 extends over 15 amino acids. V shed 3 bases and J 4 bases; nucleotides not matched to a gene: 9.

Judged by abundance, this clonotype is medium-sized. The chain carries TRBV5-1 and TRBJ2-1; 12 bases fit TRBD2. Looked up from germline, CDR1 is SGHRS and CDR2 is YFSETQ. This CDR3 region has 18 residues. Germline trimming cut 0 bases from V and 2 bases from J; bases unmatched to any gene: 6. The CDR3 sequence is CASSLARGLAGPYNEQFF. The CDR3 region has the DNA TGCGCCAGCAGCTTGGCCCGAGGACTAGCGGGACCCTACAATGAGCAGTTCTTC. Full variable domain (rest looked up from reference TRBV5-1 and TRBJ2-1): KAGVTQTPRYLIKTRGQQVTLSCSPISGHRSVSWYQQTPGQGLQFLFEYFSETQRNKGNFPGRFSGRQFSNSRSEMNVSTLELGDSALYLCASSLARGLAGPYNEQFFGPGTRLTVL.

The table lists this clonotype with many counts. The V gene is TRBV24-1, the J gene TRBJ2-1; D ambiguous. The germline V gene has CDR1 KGHDR and CDR2 SFDVKD. The CDR3 is made up of 13 amino acids. Between the trimmed V and J ends, which lost 5 bases and 4 bases, there was a span of 8 bases. Written as DNA, the CDR3 is TGTGCCACCAGTGTGGGCGGATACAATGAGCAGTTCTTC. Encoded protein: CATSVGGYNEQFF.

This clonotype has at least ten counts. The J gene is TRBJ2-3, the V gene TRBV20-1; D is unclear. The CDR3 is 13 residues long. V was pared by 5 bases and J by 1 base, with 10 bases between. The germline CDR1 and CDR2 sequences are DFQATT and SNEGSKA (reference sequence). The CDR3 region is CSAPNYRTDTQYF. In DNA, the CDR3 is TGCAGTGCTCCCAACTATCGCACAGATACGCAGTATTTT.

CDR3 nucleotide sequence: TGTGCCAGCAGCTTGACAGGGAGATCCTACGAGCAGTACTTC. Its translation: CASSLTGRSYEQYF. V gene TRBV5-6 combines with J gene TRBJ2-7; weak D call: TRBD1 (6 bases). The CDR3 covers 14 residues. The V end lost 1 base, the J end lost 1 base, and 9 bases lay between the germline ends. Germline CDR1 and CDR2: SGHDT and YYEEEE.

Only one count was recorded for this clonotype. The germline gene is not matched at one end of the junction; a read error may be the cause. The V and J genes are TRBV3-1 and TRBJ1-2, with D possibly TRBD1 on 6 matching bases. Germline CDR1 LGHDT, CDR2 YNNKEL (reference sequence). This CDR3 region has 14 residues. Here the CDR3 reads CASSRTQGGYGDTF. CDR3 in DNA: TGTGCCAGCAGCCGGACACAGGGAGGCTATGGCGACACCTTC.

There are many counts of this clonotype. The V and J genes are TRBV11-2 and TRBJ2-1; D unclear. V shed 1 base and J shed 5 bases, with 6 bases lying between them. Germline V lookup: CDR1 SGHAT, CDR2 FQNNGV. The CDR3 spans 13 residues. The chain's CDR3 is CASSLGPNNEQFF. As DNA, the CDR3 is TGTGCCAGCAGCTTAGGGCCTAACAATGAGCAGTTCTTC.

This clonotype occurred many times. The CDR3 DNA sequence: TGTGCCAGCAGCCCCCTAGGCCCTTTAGCGGGGGGCCAAGAGACCCAGTACTTC. Amino acid sequence: CASSPLGPLAGGQETQYF. This chain uses TRBV14 with TRBJ2-5; TRBD2 aligns across 10 bases. Germline CDR1 and CDR2: SGHDN and FVKESK. The CDR3 loop spans 18 amino acids. V lost 4 bases to trimming and J lost 1 base; unmatched junction nucleotides: 12.